A selection of T cell receptor beta chains follows, all from one sample in a study of T cells in Graves' hyperthyroidism and ophthalmopathy. TCRdb re-derived calls from the multiplex PCR reads in MiXCR, one entry per CDR3 protein. Of about 410,000 distinct CDR3 sequences in the sample, under 15% are singletons; the top ten hold under 15%. Material: blood. These receptors originate from a man in his late teens or twenties with Graves' ophthalmopathy. Both conserved end residues are part of each CDR3. D genes are given only for firm matches. The size entry is marked missing in some rows and otherwise reads once, few, many or a size class.

size,D,V,J,CDR3,DNA
NA,NA,TRBV10-2,TRBJ2-3,CASREQVLGDTQYF,TGCGCCAGCAGGGAACAGGTGTTAGGAGATACGCAGTATTTT
NA,NA,TRBV6-6,TRBJ1-1,CASSYPPPGAEAFF,TGTGCCAGCAGTTACCCCCCGCCAGGGGCTGAAGCTTTCTTT
many,TRBD2,TRBV11-2,TRBJ2-3,CASSRIAGGGDTQYF,TGTGCCAGCAGTCGGATAGCGGGAGGCGGGGATACGCAGTATTTT
many,TRBD2,TRBV27,TRBJ2-7,CASLAGASSYEQYF,TGTGCCAGCTTAGCGGGGGCAAGCTCCTACGAGCAGTACTTC
few,TRBD1,TRBV20-1,TRBJ1-4,CSATGTGDHEKLFF,TGCAGTGCAACGGGGACAGGGGATCACGAAAAACTGTTTTTT
many,NA,TRBV28,TRBJ2-7,CASTLGGGAYEQYF,TGTGCCAGCACCCTAGGCGGAGGCGCCTACGAGCAGTACTTC
NA,NA,TRBV27,TRBJ2-7,CASSLSSDYEQYF,TGTGCCAGCAGTTTATCGTCGGATTACGAGCAGTACTTC
many,TRBD2,TRBV7-8,TRBJ2-7,CASSQGTSGASYEQYF,TGTGCCAGCAGCCAAGGGACTAGCGGGGCTTCCTACGAGCAGTACTTC
many,NA,TRBV29-1,TRBJ2-5,CSVRLGGGQETQYF,TGCAGCGTTCGTCTTGGGGGAGGCCAAGAGACCCAGTACTTC
few,NA,TRBV12-5,TRBJ2-3,CASGFPTPLASTDTQYF,TGTGCTAGTGGTTTCCCTACCCCCCTAGCTAGCACAGATACGCAGTATTTT
few,NA,TRBV6-1,TRBJ2-4,CASSNLRESAKNIQYF,TGTGCCAGCAGCAACTTGAGGGAATCGGCCAAAAACATTCAGTACTTC
many,NA,TRBV2,TRBJ1-2,CASSEARGYGYTF,TGTGCCAGCAGTGAAGCGAGGGGCTATGGCTACACCTTC
many,NA,TRBV20-1,TRBJ2-5,CSAALFGVAETQYF,TGCAGTGCTGCCCTTTTTGGGGTCGCGGAGACCCAGTACTTC
few,TRBD1,TRBV4-2,TRBJ1-2,CASSQGQGAIYGYTF,TGTGCCAGCAGCCAAGGGCAGGGGGCTATCTATGGCTACACCTTC
NA,NA,TRBV6-2/TRBV6-3,TRBJ2-1,CASSPTYEQFF,TGTGCCAGCAGTCCGACCTACGAGCAGTTCTTC
many,TRBD1,TRBV5-5,TRBJ2-1,CASSRTGGRYNEQFF,TGTGCCAGCAGCCGGACAGGGGGGCGATACAATGAGCAGTTCTTC
many,NA,TRBV12-3/TRBV12-4,TRBJ2-2,CASEDRTNTGELFF,TGTGCCAGCGAAGACCGCACGAACACCGGGGAGCTGTTTTTT
NA,NA,TRBV12-3/TRBV12-4,TRBJ2-1,CASGPPGGFYNEQFF,TGTGCCAGCGGCCCGCCCGGCGGTTTCTACAATGAGCAGTTCTTC